The rows below give T cell receptor beta chains drawn from one sample of a study of post-analysis software for immune sequencing data. One entry per CDR3 protein, called by TCRdb with MiXCR from the PCR reads. The sample contains fewer than 900,000 distinct CDR3 sequences, approximately 44% of which appear only once. Sequenced input: blood. These TCRs come from a girl aged 5-17 years with multiple sclerosis. Each CDR3 is given with its conserved first and last residue.

TRBJ1-2 TRBV3-1 CASSQDRGYTF
TRBJ1-2 TRBV7-3 CASSLNGAGVNYGYTF
TRBJ2-1 TRBV10-1 CASNPGTHEQFF
TRBJ2-2 TRBV13 CASSLGRAGELFF
TRBJ2-7 TRBV4-1 CAGSQGAGNYEQYF
TRBJ2-1 TRBV2 CASYFTSRLGNEQFF
NA TRBV9 CASSAYPGYQETQYF
TRBJ2-3 TRBV7-2 CASSPSRGPDTQYF
TRBJ2-5 TRBV6-5 CASRRLAGGQGTQYF
NA TRBV7-2 CASSLVPGQGRSIQYF
NA TRBV29-1 CSVRPGQGDSNEQYF
TRBJ2-7 TRBV3-1 CASSQEALGWYEQYF
TRBJ1-5 TRBV6-2/TRBV6-3 CASKGYSNQPQHF
TRBJ1-2 TRBV5-1 CASSLTDANYGYTF
TRBJ2-2 TRBV28 CASTSSETSGNTGELFF
TRBJ1-1 TRBV4-2 CASSPRGAGNTEAFF
TRBJ1-5 TRBV7-9 CASSFLGQGDQPQHF